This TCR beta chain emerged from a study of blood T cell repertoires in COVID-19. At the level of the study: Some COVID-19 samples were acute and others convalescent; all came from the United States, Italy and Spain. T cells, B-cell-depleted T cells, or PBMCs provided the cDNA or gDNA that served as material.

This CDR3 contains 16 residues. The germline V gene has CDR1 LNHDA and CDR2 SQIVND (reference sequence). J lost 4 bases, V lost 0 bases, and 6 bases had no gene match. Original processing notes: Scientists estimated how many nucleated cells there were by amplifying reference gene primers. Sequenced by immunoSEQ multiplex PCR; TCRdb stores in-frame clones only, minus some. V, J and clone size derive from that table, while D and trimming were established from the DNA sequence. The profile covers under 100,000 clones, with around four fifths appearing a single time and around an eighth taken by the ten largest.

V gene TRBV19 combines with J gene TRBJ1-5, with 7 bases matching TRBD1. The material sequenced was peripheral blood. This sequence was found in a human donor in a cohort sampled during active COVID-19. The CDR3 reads CASSIDLGQLNQPQHF. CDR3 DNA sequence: TGTGCCAGTAGTATAGACCTGGGACAGCTTAATCAGCCCCAGCATTTT.